This TCR beta chain was profiled in a study of cytomegalovirus exposure and HLA in healthy donors. Overall study: There were roughly 110 million unique TCR beta sequences, drawn from approximately 190 million T cells, in an earlier analysis. The study placed 80% to 85% of its approximately 360 genotyped donors in the Caucasian-associated ancestry cluster. Points from the study as a whole: In vitro data verified three CMV-associated chains as specific for CMV antigens.

The V end lost 2 bases, the J end lost 0 bases, and 13 bases lay between the germline ends. In germline, CDR1 is SGHAT, CDR2 FQNNGV. The length of the CDR3 is 16 residues. This PCR relied on a set of 60 Vbeta primers and 13 Jbeta primers. The protocol was immunoSEQ multiplex PCR, while the TCRdb copy is restricted to in-frame clones and leaves out a portion. The sample has some 130,000 clones, 75% to 80% seen once; the top ten hold 1.1%. Remarks on this clone: Its target is unknown.

These donors, healthy bone marrow donors, were studied. The V and J genes are TRBV11-2 and TRBJ2-5; a weak D match, TRBD1 (7 bases). Sequenced input: PBMCs. This clonotype was obtained from a male donor in good health and CMV-seronegative. CDR3 in DNA: TGTGCCAGCAGCTTAATGCGGGGACAGTACCAAGAGACCCAGTACTTC. Translating gives CASSLMRGQYQETQYF.